Below, one TCR beta chain is given with its context. Its antigen is not yet known. The sample holds no much larger clone one base away, and base qualities are not on file. This sample stems from a study of technical replicates of blood from several donors (dated by TCRdb to 2017 to 2019). After removal of 1 base from V and 3 bases from J, the junction retains 17 bases not matched to a gene. From a lookup of the germline V gene, CDR1 and CDR2 are MDHEN and SYDVKM. Taken from cysteine to phenylalanine, the CDR3 has 19 residues. Just the 57-base CDR3 DNA is kept, in frame starting at base 1. Libraries were built with the immunoSEQ multiplex PCR assay. TCRdb re-hosts the immuneACCESS table, in-frame sequences only. Its copies lack some clones; in the studies checked, an unresolved V gene accounts for under half of them, and the cause for the rest is not known. The sample table holds approximately 88,000 clones, of which 90% to 97% were seen once. Jointly, the top ten make up around 0.31% of the sample.

Rearrangement joined TRBV28 to TRBJ2-7; a stretch of 8 junction bases matches TRBD1. The sample comprised T cells isolated from PBMCs. This clonotype originated in a human donor in good health. The CDR3 has the sequence CASSLYPQGAFLWGYEQYF. The DNA sequence is given as TGTGCCAGCAGTTTATACCCTCAGGGGGCATTTCTTTGGGGCTACGAGCAGTACTTC.